The 10 T cell receptor beta chains given below trace back to one sample, sequenced in a study of cytomegalovirus exposure and HLA in healthy donors. Use of 60 Vbeta and 13 Jbeta primers characterized the PCR. Some clones are missing from TCRdb's copy, which holds only in-frame ones; the method was immunoSEQ multiplex PCR. The sample shows 100,000 or so clones, about 79% of them seen only once. What was sequenced was PBMCs. The receptors derive from a woman aged 18-29 years in good health and CMV-seronegative.

As regards this clone: One end of the junction varies from germline; a read error may be responsible. The chain couples TRBV7-9 to TRBJ1-2, with D perhaps TRBD1 (6 bases). Germline CDR1 reads SEHNR; CDR2 reads FQNEAQ (reference sequence). The CDR3 is 16 amino acids. The CDR3 protein is CSSSSRNRAPNYGYTF. CDR3 in DNA: TGTTCCAGCAGCTCAAGGAACAGGGCTCCTAACTATGGCTACACCTTC.

This chain joins TRBV5-4 and TRBJ2-7; possibly TRBD2 for D (6 bases). The germline V gene encodes CDR1 SGHNT and CDR2 YYREEE (reference sequence). V was cut by 4 bases and J by 1 base, with 15 bases left in between. There are 15 residues in the CDR3. The DNA for the CDR3 is TGTGCCAGCAGCAAGGCGGGACTTCTATCCTACGAGCAGTACTTC. As protein: CASSKAGLLSYEQYF.

The V call is TRBV7-2, the J call TRBJ1-2, with a weak D call TRBD1 (5 bases). The V end lost 5 bases, the J end lost 5 bases, and 12 bases lay between the germline ends. This CDR3 has 13 amino acids. Germline CDR1 reads SGHTA; CDR2 reads FQGNSA. The CDR3 DNA is TGTGCCAGCAGCGTTGGGGGGAGTTATGGCTACACCTTC. Protein: CASSVGGSYGYTF.

The chain employs TRBV28 and TRBJ2-5, with 9 bases matching TRBD2. The DNA matches TRBJ2-7 better at its end, which makes the J call doubtful. Germline V lookup: CDR1 MDHEN, CDR2 SYDVKM. CDR3 length equals 15 residues. CDR3 bases: TGTGCCAGCAGCGGTGTGGTAGCGGGAGCTTTCGAGCAGTACTTC. Protein sequence: CASSGVVAGAFEQYF.

This clone was picked up one time. The V and J genes are TRBV30 and TRBJ1-6; TRBD1 aligns across 10 bases. Germline-derived CDR1 and CDR2 are GTSNPN and SVGIG (reference sequence). This CDR3 is built from 14 residues. V trimming: 2 bases; J trimming: 10 bases; junction bases outside the gene matches: 5. Here the CDR3 reads CAWSPGTGVSPLHF. Here the CDR3 DNA reads TGTGCCTGGAGTCCCGGGACAGGGGTCTCACCCCTCCACTTT.

This clone was recorded once. This sequence joins TRBV19 and TRBJ2-7, with D maybe TRBD2 (6 bases). With 5 bases removed from V and 6 bases from J, the gap between germline ends came to 29 bases. The CDR3 covers 18 residues. In germline, CDR1 is LNHDA, CDR2 SQIVND (reference sequence). The CDR3 coding sequence is TGTGCCAGTAGTTGGCAGACGTGGCTCAGCGGTAGGGACTCCGAGCAGTACTTC. Translating gives CASSWQTWLSGRDSEQYF.

The chain links TRBV19 to TRBJ2-7; 11 bases are shared with TRBD1. Germline CDR1 and CDR2: LNHDA and SQIVND (reference sequence). V lost 5 bases, J lost 7 bases, and 7 bases stayed unmatched. CDR3 length: 14 amino acids. The CDR3 loop reads CASSPGQGAGEQYF. The CDR3 DNA sequence: TGTGCCAGTAGTCCCGGACAGGGGGCGGGGGAGCAGTACTTC.

The chain has TRBV2 and TRBJ1-5; D perhaps matches TRBD1 (6 bases). The CDR3 covers 15 residues. CDR1 is SNHLY, CDR2 FYNNEI, per germline. V was clipped by 6 bases and J by 0 bases, with 12 bases between them. The CDR3 DNA sequence: TGTGCCAGCAGCGATGGACAGTATAGCAATCAGCCCCAGCATTTT. Translated: CASSDGQYSNQPQHF.

The chain is built from TRBV7-2 and TRBJ1-2; D uncertain. The CDR3 loop spans 14 amino acids. CDR1 SGHTA and CDR2 FQGNSA come from the germline V gene. V was pared by 1 base and J by 6 bases, with 12 bases between. The CDR3 reads CASSLDRSEHGYTF. DNA of the CDR3: TGTGCCAGCAGCTTAGACCGTAGTGAACATGGCTACACCTTC. Full variable domain (outside the CDR3, taken from reference TRBV7-2 and TRBJ1-2): GAGVSQSPSNKVTEKGKDVELRCDPISGHTALYWYRQSLGQGLEFLIYFQGNSAPDKSGLPSDRFSAERTGGSVSTLTIQRTQQEDSAVYLCASSLDRSEHGYTFGSGTRLTVV.

Worth noting for this clone: One junction end does not reproduce the germline sequence, and a read error may be involved. The chain links TRBV7-9 to TRBJ1-2, with a possible D match to TRBD1 (6 bases). The germline V gene has CDR1 SEHNR and CDR2 FQNEAQ (reference sequence). The CDR3 consists of 12 residues. The CDR3 DNA follows: TGTTCCAGCAGCAGGGGTGACTATGGCTACACCTTC. Its protein product is CSSSRGDYGYTF.